This is a list of T cell receptor beta chains from one sample in a study of response to subunit inactivated influenza vaccine. TCRdb re-called the RT-PCR reads with MiXCR, one entry per CDR3 protein. This table has roughly 500,000 distinct CDR3 sequences, approximately 22% appearing once. These data were also filed under a second study, of T cells expressing NK-cell markers.

Sample: CD4+ T cells sorted from PBMCs, taken 12 days after vaccination. These receptors all come from a man aged 50-60 years who received an inactivated influenza vaccine. The CDR3 runs from the conserved cysteine through the conserved F or W. The D gene is left open where the match is weak. Not every row has a clone size; where given, it reads once, few, many or a size class.

TRBV20-1,-,-,TRBJ2-3,TGCAGTGCGTCGGGGGCGGGAGCTAGCACAGATACGCAGTATTTT,CSASGAGASTDTQYF
TRBV6-1,-,-,TRBJ2-3,TGTGCCAGCAGTGATTGGGCTGGCACAGATACGCAGTATTTT,CASSDWAGTDTQYF
TRBV28,-,-,TRBJ1-2,TGTGCCAGCACAACAATGGCAGGGGCAGGCTATGGCTACACCTTC,CASTTMAGAGYGYTF
TRBV4-2,TRBD2,few,TRBJ2-7,TGTGCCAGCAGCCAAGCTTCTAGCGGAATAACCTACGAGCAGTACTTC,CASSQASSGITYEQYF
TRBV7-8,TRBD2,few,TRBJ2-3,TGTGCCAGCAGCCCGACGGGGGGGTGGAGCACAGATACGCAGTATTTT,CASSPTGGWSTDTQYF
TRBV12-3/TRBV12-4,TRBD2,-,TRBJ2-1,TGTGCCAGCCGAGGGTTAGCGGGCCAGAGCTCCTACAATGAGCAGTTCTTC,CASRGLAGQSSYNEQFF
TRBV7-2,TRBD2,-,TRBJ2-5,TGTGCCAGCAGTGCGGGGGGGGCCAGCCAAGAGACCCAGTACTTC,CASSAGGASQETQYF
TRBV7-9,-,once,TRBJ2-1,TGTGCCAGCAGCCCCCGGTCGGATGAGCAGTTCTTC,CASSPRSDEQFF
TRBV15,-,few,TRBJ1-2,TGTGCCACCAGCAGAGATGGGCAGGGTAGTGGCTACACCTTC,CATSRDGQGSGYTF
TRBV25-1,-,few,TRBJ2-3,TGTGCCAGCAGCGCTACTAGCACAGATACGCAGTATTTT,CASSATSTDTQYF
TRBV29-1,TRBD2,-,TRBJ2-7,TGCAGCGTGGGGACTAGCGGGAGGTACGAGCAGTACTTC,CSVGTSGRYEQYF
TRBV20-1,TRBD2,-,TRBJ2-7,TGCAGTGCTAGTGATTCCGGGACTAGCGTAACCTACGAGCAGTACTTC,CSASDSGTSVTYEQYF
TRBV7-3,TRBD1,-,TRBJ1-1,TGTGCCAGCAGCCCCTCCGGGGCAGGGGGGACTGAAGCTTTCTTT,CASSPSGAGGTEAFF
TRBV28,-,-,TRBJ2-3,TGTGCCAGCAGTATGCCCCCAGATACGCAGTATTTT,CASSMPPDTQYF
TRBV5-1,-,-,TRBJ2-7,TGCGCCAGCAGCTTGAATACGGGGATCTACGAGCAGTACTTC,CASSLNTGIYEQYF
TRBV29-1,-,few,TRBJ2-3,TGCAGCGTTGTCCCGCCCGATACGCAGTATTTT,CSVVPPDTQYF
TRBV20-1,TRBD2,-,TRBJ2-4,TGCAGTGCTAGTCCGGGACTAGCGGGAGGGTGGGTCAAAAACATTCAGTACTTC,CSASPGLAGGWVKNIQYF